The text below deals with one T cell receptor beta chain. As yet, its antigen is unknown. The sample originates from a study of T cell responses to AZD1222 COVID-19 vaccine. Study conclusions and caveats: Females made up more of the donors, who were largely white British, and clonal diversity may have come out too low. The study reported that nearly half of spike-specific TCRs target unmutated variant regions.

Germline V gene sequence: CDR1 KGHSH, CDR2 LQKENI. Trimming cost V 3 bases and J 4 bases, with 9 bases left between them. The CDR3 is made up of 14 amino acids. The method was immunoSEQ multiplex PCR; TCRdb's version includes in-frame clones alone and lacks a portion of them. The table shows some 80,000 clones, with roughly 80% occurring only once. V and J are TRBV18 and TRBJ2-2; unclear D gene. This clonotype originated in an adult who received the MenACWY meningococcal vaccine as a control. The specimen comprised peripheral blood, sampled 28 days after the second dose of the MenACWY control vaccine. This CDR3 reads CASSPADGTGELFF. In DNA, the CDR3 is TGTGCCAGCTCACCCGCGGACGGCACCGGGGAGCTGTTTTTT.